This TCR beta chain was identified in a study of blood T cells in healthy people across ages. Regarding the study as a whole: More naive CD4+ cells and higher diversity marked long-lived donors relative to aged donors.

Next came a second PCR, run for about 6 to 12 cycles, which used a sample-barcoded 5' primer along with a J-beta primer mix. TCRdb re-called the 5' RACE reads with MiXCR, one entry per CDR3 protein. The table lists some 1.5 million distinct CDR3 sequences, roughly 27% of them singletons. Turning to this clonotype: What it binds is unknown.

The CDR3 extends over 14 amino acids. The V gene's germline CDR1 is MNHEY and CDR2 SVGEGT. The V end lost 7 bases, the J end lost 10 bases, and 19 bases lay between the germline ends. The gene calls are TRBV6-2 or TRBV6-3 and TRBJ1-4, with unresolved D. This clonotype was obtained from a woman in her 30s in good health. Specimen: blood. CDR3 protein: CASNKLTGNGKLFF. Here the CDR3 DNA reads TGTGCCAGCAACAAACTTACCGGGAACGGAAAACTGTTTTTT.